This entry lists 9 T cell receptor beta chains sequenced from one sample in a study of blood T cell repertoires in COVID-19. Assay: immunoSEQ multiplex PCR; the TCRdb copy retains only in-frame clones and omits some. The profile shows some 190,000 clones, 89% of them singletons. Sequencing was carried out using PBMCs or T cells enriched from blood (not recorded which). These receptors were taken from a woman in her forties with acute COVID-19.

CDR3 DNA sequence: TGTGCCAGCAGCTTGGCGCGGACTAGCTCGAACACCGGGGAGCTGTTTTTT. Protein product: CASSLARTSSNTGELFF. The chain employs TRBV5-6 and TRBJ2-2; TRBD2 matches at 8 bases. The germline V gene encodes CDR1 SGHDT and CDR2 YYEEEE. The length of the CDR3 is 17 residues. With V trimmed by 0 bases and J by 0 bases, 4 bases remained unmatched.

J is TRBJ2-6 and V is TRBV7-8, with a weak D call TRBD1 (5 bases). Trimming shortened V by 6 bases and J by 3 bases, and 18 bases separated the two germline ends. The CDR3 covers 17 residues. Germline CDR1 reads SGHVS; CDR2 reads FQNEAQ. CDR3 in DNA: TGTGCCAGCAGTCCAGAGGCCAGGGAATATGGGGCCAACGTCCTGACTTTC. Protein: CASSPEAREYGANVLTF. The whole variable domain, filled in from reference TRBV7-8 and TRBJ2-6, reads GAGVSQSPRYKVAKRGQDVALRCDPISGHVSLFWYQQALGQGPEFLTYFQNEAQLDKSGLPSDRFFAERPEGSVSTLKIQRTQQEDSAVYLCASSPEAREYGANVLTFGAGSRLTVL.

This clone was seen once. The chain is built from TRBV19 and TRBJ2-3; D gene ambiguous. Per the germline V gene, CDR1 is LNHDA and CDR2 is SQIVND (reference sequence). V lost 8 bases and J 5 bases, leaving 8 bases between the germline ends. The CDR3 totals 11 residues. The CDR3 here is CASGRRDTQYF. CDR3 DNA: TGTGCCAGTGGTAGGAGAGATACGCAGTATTTT.

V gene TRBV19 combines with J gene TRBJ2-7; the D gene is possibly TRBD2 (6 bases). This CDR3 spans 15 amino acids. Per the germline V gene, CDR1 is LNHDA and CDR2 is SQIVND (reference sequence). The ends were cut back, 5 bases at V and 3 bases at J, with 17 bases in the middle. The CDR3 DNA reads TGTGCCAGTAGTGTACCCGGGACTGCGGGCTACGAGCAGTACTTC. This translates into CASSVPGTAGYEQYF.

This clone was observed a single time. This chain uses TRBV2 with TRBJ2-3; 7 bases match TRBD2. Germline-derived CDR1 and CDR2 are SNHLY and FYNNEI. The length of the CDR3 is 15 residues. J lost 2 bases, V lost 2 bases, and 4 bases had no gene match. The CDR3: CASSELGTTTDTQYF. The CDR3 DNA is TGTGCCAGCAGTGAATTAGGGACTACCACAGATACGCAGTATTTT.

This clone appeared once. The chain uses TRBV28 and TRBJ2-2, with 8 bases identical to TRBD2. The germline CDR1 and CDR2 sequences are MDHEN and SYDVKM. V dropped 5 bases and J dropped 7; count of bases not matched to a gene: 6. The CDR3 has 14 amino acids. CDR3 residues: CASSPGLGLGELFF. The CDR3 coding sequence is TGTGCCAGCAGTCCGGGACTAGGGCTCGGGGAGCTGTTTTTT.

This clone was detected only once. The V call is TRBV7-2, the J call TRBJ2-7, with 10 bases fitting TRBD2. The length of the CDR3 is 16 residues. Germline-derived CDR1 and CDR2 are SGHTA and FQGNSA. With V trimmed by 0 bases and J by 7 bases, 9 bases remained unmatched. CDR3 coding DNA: TGTGCCAGCAGCTTAGCCCTAGCGGGGGCACCGAGGGAGCAGTACTTC. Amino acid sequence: CASSLALAGAPREQYF.

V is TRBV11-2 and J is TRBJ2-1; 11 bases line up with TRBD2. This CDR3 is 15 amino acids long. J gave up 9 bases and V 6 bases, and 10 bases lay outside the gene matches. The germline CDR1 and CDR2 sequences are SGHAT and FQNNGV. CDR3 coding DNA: TGTGCCAGCAGTCCGCTAGCGGGAGGTAAGACTGAGCAGTTCTTC. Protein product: CASSPLAGGKTEQFF.

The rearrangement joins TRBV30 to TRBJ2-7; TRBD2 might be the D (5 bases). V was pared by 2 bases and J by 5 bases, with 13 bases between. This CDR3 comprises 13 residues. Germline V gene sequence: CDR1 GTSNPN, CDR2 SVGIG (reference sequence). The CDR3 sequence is CAWSPKAGNEQYF. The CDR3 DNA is TGTGCCTGGAGTCCGAAGGCCGGGAACGAGCAGTACTTC.